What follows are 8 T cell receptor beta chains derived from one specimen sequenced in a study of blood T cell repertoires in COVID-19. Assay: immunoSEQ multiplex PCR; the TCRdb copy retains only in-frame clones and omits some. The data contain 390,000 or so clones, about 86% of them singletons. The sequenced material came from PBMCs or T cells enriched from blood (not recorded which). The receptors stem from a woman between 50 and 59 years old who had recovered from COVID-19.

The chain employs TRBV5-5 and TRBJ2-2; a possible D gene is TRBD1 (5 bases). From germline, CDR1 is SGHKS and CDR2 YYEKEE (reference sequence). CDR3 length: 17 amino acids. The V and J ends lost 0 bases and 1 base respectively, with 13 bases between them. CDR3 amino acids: CASSLVSAGLNTGELFF. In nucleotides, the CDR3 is TGTGCCAGCAGCTTGGTCTCGGCAGGGTTGAACACCGGGGAGCTGTTTTTT.

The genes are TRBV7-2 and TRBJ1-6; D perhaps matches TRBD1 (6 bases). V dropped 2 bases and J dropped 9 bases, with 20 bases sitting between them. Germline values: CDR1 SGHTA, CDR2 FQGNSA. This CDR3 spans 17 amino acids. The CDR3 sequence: CASSLMGRGGLGSPLHF. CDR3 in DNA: TGTGCCAGCAGCTTAATGGGGAGGGGGGGGCTAGGTTCACCCCTCCACTTT.

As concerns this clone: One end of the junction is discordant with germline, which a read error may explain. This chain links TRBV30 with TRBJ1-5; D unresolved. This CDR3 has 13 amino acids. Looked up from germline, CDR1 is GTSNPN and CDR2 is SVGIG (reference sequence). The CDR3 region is CAWSVGGNQPQHF. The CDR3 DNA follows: TGTGCCTGGAGTGTTGGTGGCAACCAGCCCCAGCATTTT. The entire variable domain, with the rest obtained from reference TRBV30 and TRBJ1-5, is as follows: SQTIHQWPATLVQPVGSPLSLECTVEGTSNPNLYWYRQAAGRGLQLLFYSVGIGQISSEVPQNLSASRPQDRQFILSSKKLLLSDSGFYLCAWSVGGNQPQHFGDGTRLSIL.

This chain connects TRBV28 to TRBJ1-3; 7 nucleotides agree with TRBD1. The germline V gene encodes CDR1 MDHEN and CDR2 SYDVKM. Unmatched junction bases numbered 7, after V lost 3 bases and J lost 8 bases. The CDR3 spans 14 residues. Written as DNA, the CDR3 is TGTGCCAGCAGTTTGGGGCAGGGGGTGGACACCATATATTTT. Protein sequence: CASSLGQGVDTIYF.

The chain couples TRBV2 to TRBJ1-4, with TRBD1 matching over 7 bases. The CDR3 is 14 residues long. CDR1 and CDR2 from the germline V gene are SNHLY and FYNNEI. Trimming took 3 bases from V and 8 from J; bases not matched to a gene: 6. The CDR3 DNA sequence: TGTGCCAGCAGTGAGACAGGGTTTCTCGAAAAACTGTTTTTT. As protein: CASSETGFLEKLFF.

In DNA form, the CDR3 reads TGTGCCAGCAGCTTAAGACAGGGTAGTGGAAACACCATATATTTT. Protein sequence: CASSLRQGSGNTIYF. The chain has TRBV7-2 and TRBJ1-3; TRBD1 aligns across 7 bases. Unmatched junction bases numbered 4, after V lost 2 bases and J lost 3 bases. CDR1 is SGHTA, CDR2 FQGNSA, per germline. This CDR3 spans 15 amino acids.

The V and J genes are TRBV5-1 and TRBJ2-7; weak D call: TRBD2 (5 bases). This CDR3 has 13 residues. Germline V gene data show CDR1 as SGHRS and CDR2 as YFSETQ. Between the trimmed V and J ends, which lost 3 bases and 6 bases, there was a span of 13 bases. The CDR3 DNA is TGCGCCAGCAGCTGGCGAGAGGGTGGCGAGCAGTACTTC. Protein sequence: CASSWREGGEQYF.

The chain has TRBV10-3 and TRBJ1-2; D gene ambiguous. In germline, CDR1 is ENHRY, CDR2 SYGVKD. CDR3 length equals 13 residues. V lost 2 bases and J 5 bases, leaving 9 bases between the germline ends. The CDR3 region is CAISEMATYGYTF. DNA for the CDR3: TGTGCCATCAGTGAGATGGCGACTTATGGCTACACCTTC.